A selection of T cell receptor beta chains follows, all from one sample in a study of cytomegalovirus exposure and HLA in healthy donors. The repertoire was sequenced with immunoSEQ multiplex PCR; TCRdb's copy has only in-frame clones and lacks some. The sample includes about 120,000 clones, roughly 79% of them seen just once. The sequencing sample was made of PBMCs. These receptors came from a woman aged 25-40 years in good health and CMV-seronegative. The CDR3 runs from the conserved cysteine through the conserved F or W. Each record gives: V gene, D gene, J gene, clone size, CDR3 protein, CDR3 DNA. The D gene is left open where the match is weak. Clone sizes are given selectively: once, few, many, or a class where the clone is expanded.

V: TRBV6-5; D: .; J: TRBJ2-3; size: few; CDR3: CASSYDLGTDTQYF; DNA: TGTGCCAGCAGTTACGACCTAGGTACAGATACGCAGTATTTT
V: TRBV7-8; D: TRBD1; J: TRBJ1-2; size: .; CDR3: CASSPGQGDYGYTF; DNA: TGTGCCAGCAGCCCGGGACAGGGAGACTATGGCTACACCTTC
V: TRBV29-1; D: TRBD1; J: TRBJ1-4; size: .; CDR3: CSALTGDGYEKLFF; DNA: TGCAGCGCCCTGACAGGGGACGGGTATGAAAAACTGTTTTTT
V: TRBV7-7; D: TRBD2; J: TRBJ2-7; size: once; CDR3: CASSAYGGTADEQYF; DNA: TGTGCCAGCAGCGCCTACGGGGGGACTGCAGACGAGCAGTACTTC
V: TRBV27; D: TRBD2; J: TRBJ2-7; size: .; CDR3: CASSLGTSGEQYF; DNA: TGTGCCAGCAGTTTAGGGACTAGCGGTGAGCAGTACTTC
V: TRBV10-2; D: .; J: TRBJ2-7; size: .; CDR3: CASSDAPSKGSEDEQYF; DNA: TGCGCCAGCAGTGACGCCCCGTCCAAAGGTAGCGAGGACGAGCAGTACTTC
V: TRBV5-1; D: .; J: TRBJ1-1; size: few; CDR3: CASSYGTTNTEAFF; DNA: TGCGCCAGCAGCTACGGGACAACCAACACTGAAGCTTTCTTT
V: TRBV18; D: TRBD2; J: TRBJ2-1; size: .; CDR3: CASSPPGTSLNEQFF; DNA: TGTGCCAGCTCACCACCCGGGACTAGCCTCAATGAGCAGTTCTTC
V: TRBV2; D: .; J: TRBJ2-5; size: .; CDR3: CASRDRGETQYF; DNA: TGTGCCAGCAGGGATAGGGGGGAGACCCAGTACTTC
V: TRBV7-2; D: TRBD2; J: TRBJ2-3; size: .; CDR3: CASSPSGTADTQYF; DNA: TGTGCCAGCAGCCCTAGCGGGACAGCAGATACGCAGTATTTT
V: TRBV4-3; D: .; J: TRBJ2-1; size: .; CDR3: CASSPPEEGAEQFF; DNA: TGCGCCAGCAGCCCCCCGGAAGAGGGTGCTGAGCAGTTCTTC
V: TRBV11-2; D: .; J: TRBJ1-2; size: .; CDR3: CASSLDGRGGYTF; DNA: TGTGCCAGCAGCTTAGACGGCCGCGGAGGCTACACCTTC
V: TRBV4-2; D: .; J: TRBJ1-4; size: .; CDR3: CASSRQSRNNEKLFF; DNA: TGTGCCAGCAGCCGCCAATCCAGAAATAATGAAAAACTGTTTTTT
V: TRBV28; D: .; J: TRBJ1-2; size: .; CDR3: CASGNRGIGYGYTF; DNA: TGTGCCAGCGGAAACCGAGGGATAGGCTATGGCTACACCTTC
V: TRBV7-2; D: TRBD2; J: TRBJ2-2; size: .; CDR3: CASSPRGTSGSVGELFF; DNA: TGTGCCAGCAGCCCCCGGGGGACTAGCGGGAGTGTCGGGGAGCTGTTTTTT
V: TRBV5-1; D: TRBD1; J: TRBJ2-1; size: .; CDR3: CASSGGGQGYNEQFF; DNA: TGCGCCAGCAGCGGGGGGGGACAGGGGTACAATGAGCAGTTCTTC
V: TRBV27; D: TRBD2; J: TRBJ2-1; size: .; CDR3: CASSPAGLGYEQFF; DNA: TGTGCCAGCAGTCCAGCGGGACTAGGCTATGAGCAGTTCTTC
V: TRBV27; D: TRBD2; J: TRBJ2-5; size: .; CDR3: CASSLGLGLAGVPETQYF; DNA: TGTGCCAGCAGTTTAGGGTTGGGACTAGCGGGAGTACCGGAGACCCAGTACTTC
V: TRBV5-5; D: .; J: TRBJ2-1; size: .; CDR3: CASSLGTYNEQFF; DNA: TGTGCCAGCAGCCTCGGGACATACAATGAGCAGTTCTTC
V: TRBV30; D: TRBD2; J: TRBJ2-5; size: .; CDR3: CAWTGSGRETQYF; DNA: TGTGCCTGGACCGGGAGCGGGAGAGAGACCCAGTACTTC
V: TRBV28; D: .; J: TRBJ1-3; size: .; CDR3: CASSFRVGGNTIYF; DNA: TGTGCCAGCAGTTTCAGGGTTGGTGGAAACACCATATATTTT
V: TRBV7-2; D: TRBD2; J: TRBJ2-7; size: .; CDR3: CASSVSSGNPYEQYF; DNA: TGTGCCAGCAGCGTATCTAGCGGGAACCCCTACGAGCAGTACTTC
V: TRBV28; D: TRBD1; J: TRBJ2-6; size: .; CDR3: CASGQAQFGANVLTF; DNA: TGTGCCAGCGGACAGGCTCAATTTGGGGCCAACGTCCTGACTTTC
V: TRBV6-6; D: .; J: TRBJ2-7; size: .; CDR3: CASSYLGAQQYF; DNA: TGTGCCAGCAGTTACTTGGGGGCACAGCAGTACTTC
V: TRBV6-1; D: .; J: TRBJ2-7; size: .; CDR3: CASSVDSPYEQYF; DNA: TGTGCCAGCAGTGTTGACAGTCCCTACGAGCAGTACTTC
V: TRBV7-3; D: .; J: TRBJ1-2; size: .; CDR3: CASSLNAFNYGYTF; DNA: TGTGCCAGCAGCTTAAACGCGTTTAACTATGGCTACACCTTC
V: TRBV7-2; D: .; J: TRBJ1-5; size: .; CDR3: CASSLRGHDNQPQHF; DNA: TGTGCCAGCAGCCTAAGAGGGCATGACAATCAGCCCCAGCATTTT
V: TRBV19; D: TRBD1; J: TRBJ1-4; size: .; CDR3: CASSTPTGGSEKLFF; DNA: TGTGCCAGTAGCACCCCGACAGGGGGTAGTGAAAAACTGTTTTTT
V: TRBV6-1; D: TRBD2; J: TRBJ2-4; size: .; CDR3: CASSATSGTRGKNIQYF; DNA: TGTGCCAGCAGTGCGACTAGCGGGACTAGGGGCAAAAACATTCAGTACTTC
V: TRBV28; D: TRBD1; J: TRBJ2-7; size: .; CDR3: CASRRTGGGEQYF; DNA: TGTGCCAGCAGGAGAACAGGGGGTGGCGAGCAGTACTTC
V: TRBV6-1; D: .; J: TRBJ2-5; size: .; CDR3: CASSEDSWGETQYF; DNA: TGTGCCAGCAGTGAGGACAGCTGGGGAGAGACCCAGTACTTC
V: TRBV11-2; D: TRBD1; J: TRBJ2-7; size: .; CDR3: CASSFDRDSYYEQYF; DNA: TGTGCCAGCAGCTTCGACCGGGACAGCTACTACGAGCAGTACTTC
V: TRBV7-9; D: .; J: TRBJ2-7; size: .; CDR3: CASSLEHRSYEQYF; DNA: TGCGCCAGCAGCTTAGAACACCGCTCCTACGAGCAGTACTTC
V: TRBV21-1; D: .; J: TRBJ2-1; size: once; CDR3: CASRSVAGDEQFF; DNA: TGTGCCAGCCGCTCGGTCGCGGGGGATGAGCAGTTCTTC
V: TRBV6-5; D: TRBD2; J: TRBJ2-2; size: .; CDR3: CASSYGTRGNTGELFF; DNA: TGTGCCAGCAGTTATGGGACTAGGGGGAACACCGGGGAGCTGTTTTTT
V: TRBV5-1; D: TRBD2; J: TRBJ2-7; size: .; CDR3: CASSAGLDIHEQYF; DNA: TGCGCCAGCAGCGCCGGACTAGACATACACGAGCAGTACTTC
V: TRBV5-4; D: TRBD2; J: TRBJ2-7; size: .; CDR3: CASSPPGLAGGMEQYF; DNA: TGTGCCAGCAGCCCACCCGGACTAGCGGGGGGGATGGAGCAGTACTTC
V: TRBV6-1; D: TRBD2; J: TRBJ2-1; size: .; CDR3: CASSERASGRAASNEQFF; DNA: TGTGCCAGCAGTGAAAGGGCTAGCGGGAGGGCGGCGAGTAATGAGCAGTTCTTC
V: TRBV11-2; D: .; J: TRBJ2-4; size: .; CDR3: CASSGPAKNIQYF; DNA: TGTGCCAGCAGCGGCCCCGCCAAAAACATTCAGTACTTC
V: TRBV28; D: TRBD1; J: TRBJ1-2; size: .; CDR3: CASSSWRGQAKYGYTF; DNA: TGTGCCAGCAGTTCTTGGAGAGGACAGGCAAAATATGGCTACACCTTC
V: TRBV7-2; D: TRBD2; J: TRBJ2-7; size: .; CDR3: CASSLLAGADLEQYF; DNA: TGTGCCAGCAGCTTACTAGCGGGAGCGGATCTCGAGCAGTACTTC
V: TRBV28; D: .; J: TRBJ2-1; size: .; CDR3: CASSFQSYNEQFF; DNA: TGTGCCAGCAGTTTTCAATCATACAATGAGCAGTTCTTC
V: TRBV6-6; D: .; J: TRBJ2-7; size: .; CDR3: CASSPTSSYEQYF; DNA: TGTGCCAGCAGTCCTACTAGCAGCTACGAGCAGTACTTC
V: TRBV5-6; D: .; J: TRBJ2-3; size: .; CDR3: CASSSRHFYTDTQYF; DNA: TGTGCCAGCAGCAGTCGCCACTTCTACACAGATACGCAGTATTTT
V: TRBV6-5; D: .; J: TRBJ2-7; size: .; CDR3: CASRSPYEQYF; DNA: TGTGCCAGCAGGTCGCCCTACGAGCAGTACTTC
V: TRBV7-3; D: TRBD1; J: TRBJ2-2; size: .; CDR3: CASSLTKTGDTGELFF; DNA: TGTGCCAGCAGCTTGACTAAGACAGGGGACACCGGGGAGCTGTTTTTT
V: TRBV19; D: .; J: TRBJ2-1; size: .; CDR3: CAIGSYNEQFF; DNA: TGTGCCATCGGCTCCTACAATGAGCAGTTCTTC
V: TRBV14; D: .; J: TRBJ1-6; size: once; CDR3: CASSQDLGRGSSPLHF; DNA: TGTGCCAGCAGCCAAGATCTGGGGAGGGGTAGTTCACCCCTCCACTTT
V: TRBV9; D: TRBD2; J: TRBJ2-1; size: .; CDR3: CASSPRTSERAYNEQFF; DNA: TGTGCCAGCAGCCCTCGGACTAGCGAAAGGGCCTACAATGAGCAGTTCTTC
V: TRBV6-1; D: .; J: TRBJ2-7; size: .; CDR3: CASSLQGTAYEQYF; DNA: TGTGCCAGCAGTCTACAGGGAACGGCCTACGAGCAGTACTTC
V: TRBV6-5; D: TRBD1; J: TRBJ2-5; size: .; CDR3: CASSSTGRPGQETQYF; DNA: TGTGCCAGCAGTTCGACAGGGAGACCGGGCCAAGAGACCCAGTACTTC
V: TRBV7-8; D: .; J: TRBJ1-1; size: .; CDR3: CASSLEGGHTREAFF; DNA: TGTGCCAGCAGCTTAGAGGGCGGGCACACCCGTGAAGCTTTCTTT
V: TRBV18; D: .; J: TRBJ2-1; size: .; CDR3: CASSPGSNEQFF; DNA: TGTGCCAGCTCACCAGGGAGTAATGAGCAGTTCTTC
V: TRBV28; D: TRBD1; J: TRBJ2-7; size: .; CDR3: CASSSSGQGYEQYF; DNA: TGTGCCAGCAGTTCGTCCGGACAGGGCTACGAGCAGTACTTC
V: TRBV30; D: TRBD2; J: TRBJ2-5; size: .; CDR3: CAWSVPGGGQETQYF; DNA: TGTGCCTGGAGTGTACCGGGAGGAGGTCAAGAGACCCAGTACTTC
V: TRBV4-2; D: TRBD2; J: TRBJ2-7; size: .; CDR3: CASSQGGVPYEQYF; DNA: TGTGCCAGCAGTCAGGGAGGGGTCCCCTACGAGCAGTACTTC
V: TRBV19; D: .; J: TRBJ2-1; size: .; CDR3: CASSIRRLELTANEQFF; DNA: TGTGCCAGTAGTATTCGGCGACTAGAACTTACCGCCAATGAGCAGTTCTTC
V: TRBV7-9; D: .; J: TRBJ2-7; size: once; CDR3: CASARQGFYEQYF; DNA: TGTGCCAGCGCCCGGCAGGGGTTTTACGAGCAGTACTTC
V: TRBV5-1; D: TRBD2; J: TRBJ2-7; size: .; CDR3: CASSLAPSGSLYEQYF; DNA: TGCGCCAGCAGCTTGGCGCCTAGCGGGAGTCTCTACGAGCAGTACTTC